These 18 T cell receptor beta chains were sequenced from one sample in a study of blood T cell repertoires in COVID-19 (dated by TCRdb to 2020 to 2022). To prepare the library, the immunoSEQ multiplex PCR assay was applied. Here the immuneACCESS table is served through TCRdb, limited to in-frame sequences with V and J called. Missing clones are a known gap in these copies; in checked studies unresolved V genes cover under half, and the rest lacks a known reason. This sample holds approximately 240,000 clones; about 83% were observed only once. About 1.3% of the sample lies in the top ten. Sequenced: peripheral blood. The receptors stem from a woman in her 30s with COVID-19, enrolled during active disease.

A few counts support this clone. The rearrangement joins TRBV6-2 or TRBV6-3 to TRBJ2-1, with TRBD2 matching over 13 bases. With V trimmed by 7 bases and J by 8 bases, 11 bases remained unmatched. The CDR3 runs 16 residues. The germline gives CDR1 MNHEY, CDR2 SVGEGT. The CDR3 spells CASTPYGTSGTYEQFF. The CDR3 DNA is TGTGCCAGCACCCCGTACGGGACTAGCGGGACATATGAGCAGTTCTTC.

V usage is TRBV30 and J usage is TRBJ1-1, with 9 bases fitting TRBD1. The V gene's germline CDR1 is GTSNPN and CDR2 SVGIG (reference sequence). V trimming: 3 bases; J trimming: 1 base; junction bases outside the gene matches: 3. This CDR3 spans 14 amino acids. CDR3 nucleotide sequence: TGTGCCTGGAGCCCGACAGGGGGGAACACTGAAGCTTTCTTT. This gives the protein CAWSPTGGNTEAFF.

V gene TRBV9 combines with J gene TRBJ2-6, with TRBD2 identical over 7 bases. Losses at the gene ends were 4 bases for V and 0 bases for J; bases not matched to a gene: 13. Per germline, CDR1 SGDLS and CDR2 YYNGEE. The CDR3 is 19 amino acids. CDR3 region: CASSSPDGTISSGANVLTF. CDR3 nucleotides: TGTGCCAGCAGCTCTCCGGACGGGACTATTAGCTCTGGGGCCAACGTCCTGACTTTC.

V is TRBV4-1 and J is TRBJ1-5; the D gene is possibly TRBD1 (5 bases). V shed 5 bases and J shed 7 bases, with 18 bases lying between them. This CDR3 is built from 15 residues. In germline, CDR1 is MGHRA, CDR2 YSYEKL. DNA for the CDR3: TGCGCCAGCAGCGAGGACATAGGGTCCCAGCAGCCCCAGCATTTT. The encoded protein is CASSEDIGSQQPQHF.

This clone was seen once. The V gene is TRBV19, the J gene TRBJ2-7; 9 bases map to TRBD2. Per the germline V gene, CDR1 is LNHDA and CDR2 is SQIVND (reference sequence). The CDR3 loop spans 14 amino acids. After removal of 3 bases from V and 5 bases from J, the junction contained 5 bases not matched to a gene. CDR3 sequence reads: CASSMASGIDEQYF. The CDR3 DNA is TGTGCCAGTAGTATGGCTAGCGGGATCGACGAGCAGTACTTC.

This clone was counted a single time. The chain joins TRBV21-1 to TRBJ2-5; the table calls TRBD1, which could not be checked here. TRBV21-1 is noted as a pseudogene. The CDR3 is made up of 14 amino acids. The CDR3 reads CASSNIVSQETQYF. The CDR3 coding sequence is TGTGCCAGCAGCAATATCGTCAGCCAAGAGACCCAGTACTTC.

This clone occurred a few times. This chain uses TRBV11-2 with TRBJ1-2, with 8 bases identical to TRBD1. The CDR3 covers 18 residues. Germline CDR1 and CDR2: SGHAT and FQNNGV. Losses at the gene ends were 2 bases for V and 8 bases for J; bases not matched to a gene: 19. DNA for the CDR3: TGTGCCAGCAGCTTACAACGGGACAGGCTCGACCGCTCGATAGGCTACACCTTC. Amino acids: CASSLQRDRLDRSIGYTF.

The chain links TRBV2 to TRBJ2-7; D gene unclear. The germline V gene has CDR1 SNHLY and CDR2 FYNNEI. The CDR3 sequence is 15 residues long. Trimming left V 4 bases short and J 0 bases short, with 13 bases between. The CDR3 protein is CASSVSARSSYEQYF. DNA for the CDR3: TGTGCCAGCAGTGTCTCTGCCCGGAGCTCCTACGAGCAGTACTTC. Together with reference TRBV2 and TRBJ2-7, the CDR3 gives the full variable domain: EPEVTQTPSHQVTQMGQEVILRCVPISNHLYFYWYRQILGQKVEFLVSFYNNEISEKSEIFDDQFSVERPDGSNFTLKIRSTKLEDSAMYFCASSVSARSSYEQYFGPGTRLTVT.

V usage is TRBV9 and J usage is TRBJ2-5; a weak D match, TRBD2 (6 bases). The CDR3 runs 14 residues. V was cut by 0 bases and J by 5 bases, with 11 bases left in between. Germline assignment: CDR1 SGDLS and CDR2 YYNGEE. The CDR3 protein is CASSVVEGGETQYF. The CDR3 DNA follows: TGTGCCAGCAGCGTAGTGGAGGGCGGGGAGACCCAGTACTTC.

The chain employs TRBV28 and TRBJ2-2, with D possibly TRBD1 on 5 matching bases. CDR3 length equals 13 residues. Germline CDR1 MDHEN, CDR2 SYDVKM. V was pared by 4 bases and J by 5 bases, with 8 bases between. CDR3 amino acids: CASSWTFTGELFF. In nucleotides, the CDR3 is TGTGCCAGCAGTTGGACATTTACCGGGGAGCTGTTTTTT.

This clone showed up just once. This chain joins TRBV27 and TRBJ1-3, with TRBD1 matching 8 bases. V was clipped by 4 bases and J by 0 bases; unmatched bases: 2. The germline V gene has CDR1 MNHEY and CDR2 SMNVEV (reference sequence). CDR3 length: 15 residues. The CDR3 region is CASSSQGASGNTIYF. The CDR3 nucleotides are TGTGCCAGCAGTTCCCAGGGGGCCTCTGGAAACACCATATATTTT.

The chain joins TRBV28 to TRBJ1-5; D possibly corresponds to TRBD1 (5 bases). CDR1 and CDR2 from the germline V gene are MDHEN and SYDVKM. V was cut by 4 bases and J by 7 bases, with 23 bases left in between. There are 17 residues in the CDR3. The CDR3 DNA reads TGTGCCAGCAGTTCCCCTAATAGGGCAGGGAGGGAGCAGCCCCAGCATTTT. It specifies CASSSPNRAGREQPQHF.

This clone was recorded many times. This rearrangement joins TRBV7-9 to TRBJ1-2, with D possibly matching TRBD1 (5 bases). V lost 3 bases to trimming and J lost 6 bases, with 11 bases between them. This CDR3 has 13 residues. Germline V CDR1 and CDR2: SEHNR, FQNEAQ (reference sequence). The CDR3 protein is CASSFGRGDGYTF. The CDR3 DNA follows: TGTGCCAGCAGCTTTGGCCGGGGGGATGGCTACACCTTC. Combining the CDR3 with reference TRBV7-9 and TRBJ1-2 gives the whole variable domain DTGVSQNPRHKITKRGQNVTFRCDPISEHNRLYWYRQTLGQGPEFLTYFQNEAQLEKSRLLSDRFSAERPKGSFSTLEIQRTEQGDSAMYLCASSFGRGDGYTFGSGTRLTVV.

This chain uses TRBV4-2 with TRBJ2-1; D not resolved. This CDR3 comprises 13 residues. Germline CDR1 reads LGHNA; CDR2 reads YNFKEQ. The V end lost 1 base, the J end lost 9 bases, and 10 bases lay between the germline ends. The CDR3 sequence: CASSQVNAGEQFF. The CDR3 DNA sequence: TGTGCCAGCAGCCAAGTTAATGCCGGTGAGCAGTTCTTC.

The V call is TRBV29-1, the J call TRBJ1-2, with 8 bases aligning to TRBD1. V shed 2 bases and J 7 bases; nucleotides not matched to a gene: 6. Germline loops: CDR1 SQVTM, CDR2 ANQGSEA. The CDR3 is 13 amino acids. CDR3 nucleotides: TGCAGCGTTGAACTCCCAGGGGGCTTTGGCTACACCTTC. It encodes CSVELPGGFGYTF.

This clone has only one observation. The CDR3 DNA follows: TGCAGCGTTGTACAGTTCACTGAAGCTTTCTTT. Translating it yields CSVVQFTEAFF. The rearrangement joins TRBV29-1 to TRBJ1-1, with D uncertain. Germline V gene data show CDR1 as SQVTM and CDR2 as ANQGSEA. Trimming cost V 4 bases and J 4 bases, with 7 bases left between them. CDR3 size: 11 residues.

The chain is built from TRBV3-1 (or the pseudogene TRBV3-2) and TRBJ2-7, with TRBD2 identical over 10 bases. This CDR3 is built from 15 residues. Germline loops: CDR1 LGHDT, CDR2 YNNKEL (reference sequence). V trimming: 4 bases; J trimming: 2 bases; junction bases outside the gene matches: 5. The DNA of the CDR3 is TGTGCCAGCAGCCGTAGCGGGGGGCAGGCCTACGAGCAGTACTTC. Protein sequence: CASSRSGGQAYEQYF.

The rearrangement links TRBV15 to TRBJ1-1, with D possibly TRBD1 on 6 matching bases. Trimming stripped 0 bases from V and 11 bases from J, with 13 bases between. Germline V gene sequence: CDR1 LNHNV, CDR2 YYDKDF (reference sequence). CDR3 length equals 13 residues. The CDR3 sequence is CATSRDNQGQAFF. DNA of the CDR3: TGTGCCACCAGCAGAGATAATCAGGGGCAGGCTTTCTTT.